This TCR beta chain was identified in a study of blood T cell repertoires in COVID-19. Turning to the study itself: There were acute and convalescent COVID-19 samples, and they came from the United States, Italy and Spain.

This CDR3 has 15 amino acids. From germline, CDR1 is LGHNA and CDR2 YSLEER. J gave up 7 bases and V 4 bases, and 12 bases lay outside the gene matches. Per the original data handling: Estimation of nucleated cell counts relied on the amplification of reference gene primers. Sequencing was performed with immunoSEQ multiplex PCR; in TCRdb, only in-frame clones are kept and a portion is missing. The D gene and trimming were derived from the DNA, and the V and J assignments and clone size from that table. The top ten clones hold around 14% of a sample with 200,000 or so clones, roughly four fifths of them seen once.

The chain carries TRBV4-3 and TRBJ1-2, with TRBD1 matching 7 bases. Material: peripheral blood. The clonotype was recovered from a man younger than 45 with active or convalescent COVID-19. CDR3 in DNA: TGCGCCAGCAGCCGAGTTGTAGACAGGGAACTTGGCTACACCTTC. Translated, it gives CASSRVVDRELGYTF.